Presented here are 3 T cell receptor beta chains from one specimen sequenced in a study of a mutant IDH1 vaccine in newly diagnosed glioma. These TCRs are of unknown antigen specificity. Documented time point: week 23, last vaccination. A single vaccine dose contained 300 ug of mutant IDH1 20-mer peptide, and topical imiquimod was used with it. Assay: immunoSEQ multiplex PCR; the TCRdb copy retains only in-frame clones and omits some. The sample yields tens of thousands of clones, under 80% seen once. Here the sequenced sample was PBMCs, taken from a glioma patient whose treatment included an IDH1 peptide vaccine. The source is a man aged 50 to 59 with glioma.

The chain employs TRBV5-6 and TRBJ1-4; 7 positions agree with TRBD1. V gave up 4 bases and J gave up 3 bases; unmatched junction bases: 0. Germline V CDR1 and CDR2: SGHDT, YYEEEE. The CDR3 extends over 13 amino acids. CDR3 sequence reads: CASSDRANEKLFF. The CDR3 DNA follows: TGTGCCAGCAGCGACAGGGCTAATGAAAAACTGTTTTTT.

The genes are TRBV29-1 and TRBJ1-2; 7 bases are a match to TRBD1. This CDR3 comprises 14 residues. Germline V CDR1 and CDR2: SQVTM, ANQGSEA. Trimming cost V 2 bases and J 4 bases; bases outside gene matches: 7. The CDR3 sequence: CSVELQGDFYGYTF. The CDR3 DNA follows: TGCAGCGTTGAACTGCAGGGGGATTTCTATGGCTACACCTTC.

This clone appeared a few times. CDR3 nucleotides: TGTGCCACCCACAGTTCCCCTAGTCAGCCCCAGCATTTT. Translation gives CATHSSPSQPQHF. This chain links TRBV19 with TRBJ1-5; D ambiguous. The length of the CDR3 is 13 residues. CDR1 and CDR2 (germline): LNHDA, SQIVND (reference sequence). Trimming removed 10 bases from V and 6 bases from J, with 16 bases in between. Complete variable domain (other parts from reference TRBV19 and TRBJ1-5): DGGITQSPKYLFRKEGQNVTLSCEQNLNHDAMYWYRQDPGQGLRLIYYSQIVNDFQKGDIAEGYSVSREKKESFPLTVTSAQKNPTAFYLCATHSSPSQPQHFGDGTRLSIL.